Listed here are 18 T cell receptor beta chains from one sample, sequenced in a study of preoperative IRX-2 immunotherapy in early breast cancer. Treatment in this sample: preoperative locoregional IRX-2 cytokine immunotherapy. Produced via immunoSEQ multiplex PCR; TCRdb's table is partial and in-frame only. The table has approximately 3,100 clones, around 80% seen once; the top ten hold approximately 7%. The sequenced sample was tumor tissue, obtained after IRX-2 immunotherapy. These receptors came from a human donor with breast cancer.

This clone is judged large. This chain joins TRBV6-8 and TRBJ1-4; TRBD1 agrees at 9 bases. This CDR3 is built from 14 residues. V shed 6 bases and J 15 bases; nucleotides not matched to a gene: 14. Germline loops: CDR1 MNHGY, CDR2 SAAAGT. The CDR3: CASSSGTGNRRVFF. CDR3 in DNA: TGTGCCAGCAGCTCCGGGACAGGGAACCGAAGGGTGTTTTTT.

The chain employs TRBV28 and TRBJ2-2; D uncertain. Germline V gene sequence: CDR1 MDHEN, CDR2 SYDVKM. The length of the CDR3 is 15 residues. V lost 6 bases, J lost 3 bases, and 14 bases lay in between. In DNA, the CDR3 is TGTGCCAGCAGAACCCCTGGCACCTACACCGGGGAGCTGTTTTTT. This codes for CASRTPGTYTGELFF.

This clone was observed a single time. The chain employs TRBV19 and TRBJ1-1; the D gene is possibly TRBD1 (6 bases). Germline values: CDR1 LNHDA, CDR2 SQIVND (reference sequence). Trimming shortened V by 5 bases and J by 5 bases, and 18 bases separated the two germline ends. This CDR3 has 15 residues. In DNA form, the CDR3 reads TGTGCCAGTAGTCCGCCTGGGGGGCGGCGGACTGAAGCTTTCTTT. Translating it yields CASSPPGGRRTEAFF.

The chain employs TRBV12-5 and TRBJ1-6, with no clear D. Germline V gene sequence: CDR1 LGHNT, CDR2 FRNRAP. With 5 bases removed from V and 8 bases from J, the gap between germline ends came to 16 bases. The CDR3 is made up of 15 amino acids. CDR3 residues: CASGPTTPGDSPLHF. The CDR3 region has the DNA TGTGCTAGTGGTCCAACGACACCCGGGGATTCACCCCTCCACTTT. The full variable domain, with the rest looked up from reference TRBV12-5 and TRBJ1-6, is DARVTQTPRHKVTEMGQEVTMRCQPILGHNTVFWYRQTMMQGLELLAYFRNRAPLDDSGMPKDRFSAEMPDATLATLKIQPSEPRDSAVYFCASGPTTPGDSPLHFGNGTRLTVT.

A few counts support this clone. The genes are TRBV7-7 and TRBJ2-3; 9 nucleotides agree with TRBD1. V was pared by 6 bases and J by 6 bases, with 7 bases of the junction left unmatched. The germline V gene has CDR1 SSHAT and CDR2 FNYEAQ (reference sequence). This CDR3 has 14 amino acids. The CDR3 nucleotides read TGTGCCAGCAGTTATACAGGGGGCGGGGATACGCAGTATTTT. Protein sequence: CASSYTGGGDTQYF.

CDR3: CASSTTQTNTGELFF. CDR3 sequence (DNA): TGTGCCAGCAGCACGACTCAGACTAACACCGGGGAGCTGTTTTTT. J is TRBJ2-2 and V is TRBV7-6; no definite D call. Germline lookup yields CDR1 SGHVS and CDR2 FNYEAQ. The CDR3 is 15 amino acids. V was shortened by 5 bases and J by 2 bases, with 12 bases between the two germline ends.

The CDR3 region is CASSLGGLAGKETQYF. The CDR3, as DNA: TGTGCCAGCAGCTTAGGGGGACTAGCGGGGAAAGAGACCCAGTACTTC. The chain has TRBV7-7 and TRBJ2-5, with 13 nucleotides matching TRBD2. CDR1 is SSHAT and CDR2 is FNYEAQ in the germline V gene (reference sequence). The CDR3 spans 16 residues. The trim removed 1 base at V and 3 bases at J, leaving 2 bases unmatched.

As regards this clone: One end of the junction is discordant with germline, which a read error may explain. The CDR3 nucleotides are TGTGCCAGCAGTTTATTGGACAGGATCAACGAGCTGTACTTC. Its translation is CASSLLDRINELYF. V usage is TRBV28 and J usage is TRBJ2-7, with TRBD1 identical over 7 bases. Germline CDR1 is MDHEN and CDR2 is SYDVKM. The CDR3 totals 14 residues.

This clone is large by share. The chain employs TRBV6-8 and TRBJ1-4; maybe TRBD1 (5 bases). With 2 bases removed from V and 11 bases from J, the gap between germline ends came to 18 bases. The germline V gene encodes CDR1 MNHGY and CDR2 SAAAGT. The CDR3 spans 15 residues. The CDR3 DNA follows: TGTGCCAGCAGTTACGCCCCACACGGAGGGGCGAAACTGTTTTTT. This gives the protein CASSYAPHGGAKLFF.

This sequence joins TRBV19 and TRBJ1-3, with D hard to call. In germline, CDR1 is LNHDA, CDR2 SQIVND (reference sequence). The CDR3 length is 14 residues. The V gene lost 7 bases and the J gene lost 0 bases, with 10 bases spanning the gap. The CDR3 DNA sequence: TGTGCCAGTACCCAAGACCCCTCTGGAAACACCATATATTTT. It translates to CASTQDPSGNTIYF.

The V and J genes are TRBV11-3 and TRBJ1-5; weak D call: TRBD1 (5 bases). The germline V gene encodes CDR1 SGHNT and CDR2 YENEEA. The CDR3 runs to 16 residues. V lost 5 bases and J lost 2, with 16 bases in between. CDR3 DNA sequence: TGTGCCAGCAGCCCAGGGAACCCGGGAGGCAATCAGCCCCAGCATTTT. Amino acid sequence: CASSPGNPGGNQPQHF.

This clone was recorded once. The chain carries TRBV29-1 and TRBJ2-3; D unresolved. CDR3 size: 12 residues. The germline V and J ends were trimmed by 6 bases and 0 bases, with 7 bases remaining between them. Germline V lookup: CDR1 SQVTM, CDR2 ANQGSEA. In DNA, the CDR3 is TGCAGCGTCGGGTGGAGCACAGATACGCAGTATTTT. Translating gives CSVGWSTDTQYF.

CDR3 in amino acids: CASSLTVPHEDGYTF. CDR3 bases: TGTGCCAGCAGTTTAACAGTCCCCCACGAGGACGGCTACACCTTC. This chain links TRBV8-2 with TRBJ1-2. TRBV8-2 has pseudogene status. The CDR3 sequence is 15 residues long.

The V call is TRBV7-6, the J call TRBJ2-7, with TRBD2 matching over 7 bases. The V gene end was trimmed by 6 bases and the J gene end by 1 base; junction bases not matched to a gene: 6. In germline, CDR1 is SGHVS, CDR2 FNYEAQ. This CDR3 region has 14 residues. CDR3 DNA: TGTGCCAGCAGTTATAGCGGGCGATCCTACGAGCAGTACTTC. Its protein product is CASSYSGRSYEQYF.

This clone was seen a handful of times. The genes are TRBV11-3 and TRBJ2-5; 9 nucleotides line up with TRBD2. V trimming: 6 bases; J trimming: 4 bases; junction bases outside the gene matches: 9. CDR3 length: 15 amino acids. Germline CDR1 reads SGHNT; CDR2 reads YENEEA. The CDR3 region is CASSPGTSRSETQYF. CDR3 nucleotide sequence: TGTGCCAGCAGTCCCGGGACTAGCCGCTCAGAGACCCAGTACTTC.

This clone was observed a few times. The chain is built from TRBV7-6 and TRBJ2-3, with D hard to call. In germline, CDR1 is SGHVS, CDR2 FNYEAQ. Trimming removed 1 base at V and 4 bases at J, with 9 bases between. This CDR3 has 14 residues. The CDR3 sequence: CASSLVTRSDTQYF. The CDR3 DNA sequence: TGTGCCAGCAGCTTAGTTACTCGGTCAGATACGCAGTATTTT.

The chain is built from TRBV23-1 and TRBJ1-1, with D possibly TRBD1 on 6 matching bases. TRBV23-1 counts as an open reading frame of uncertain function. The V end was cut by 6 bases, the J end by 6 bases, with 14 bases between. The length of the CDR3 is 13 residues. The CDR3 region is CASSLSKGAEAFF. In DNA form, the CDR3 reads TGCGCCAGCAGCTTGAGTAAGGGGGCTGAAGCTTTCTTT.

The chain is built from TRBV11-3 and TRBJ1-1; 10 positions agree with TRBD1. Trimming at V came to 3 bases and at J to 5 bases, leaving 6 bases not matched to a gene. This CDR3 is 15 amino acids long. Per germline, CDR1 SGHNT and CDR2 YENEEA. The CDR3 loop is CASSFDRGLGTEAFF. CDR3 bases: TGTGCCAGCAGCTTCGACAGGGGGCTAGGTACTGAAGCTTTCTTT.